These T cell receptor beta chains were read from a single sample in a study of radiotherapy plus CTLA-4 blockade in lung cancer. Sequenced by immunoSEQ multiplex PCR; TCRdb stores in-frame clones only, minus some. The sample lists some 52,000 clones; 65% to 85% were seen once. Material: peripheral blood, obtained from a patient treated with radiotherapy plus ipilimumab. These receptors came from a human donor with non-small cell lung cancer who had a partial response to radiotherapy plus ipilimumab. CDR3s include the opening cysteine and the closing phenylalanine or tryptophan. The order of the fields is D gene, J gene, V gene, clone size, CDR3 DNA, CDR3 protein. A D gene is named only where the DNA matches it firmly. Only some rows state a clone size, as once, few, many or a class for expanded clones.

>TRBD1|TRBJ1-4|TRBV5-8|NA
TGTGCCAGCAGCCTGACAGGGGGTGGGAATGAAAAACTGTTTTTT
CASSLTGGGNEKLFF
>NA|TRBJ2-2|TRBV6-6|NA
TGTGCCAGCAGTCCCCGGGGAAGGGAGCTGTTTTTT
CASSPRGRELFF
>NA|TRBJ1-5|TRBV28|NA
TGTGCCAGCAGTTTATCCCGGGGTGCAGGCAATCAGCCCCAGCATTTT
CASSLSRGAGNQPQHF
>TRBD1|TRBJ1-4|TRBV5-5|NA
TGTGCCAGCAGCTTGGCCGGGGACAGCATTGCAACTAATGAAAAACTGTTTTTT
CASSLAGDSIATNEKLFF
>NA|TRBJ2-7|TRBV10-2|NA
TGCGCCAGCAGGGCCGGGACTTTCTACGAGCAGTACTTC
CASRAGTFYEQYF
>TRBD1|TRBJ2-3|TRBV28|NA
TGTGCCAGCAGCCGCCGACAGGGGAAAGATACGCAGTATTTT
CASSRRQGKDTQYF
>NA|TRBJ1-1|TRBV28|few
TGTGCCAGCAGTTTCCGCGGGGGTGAAGCTTTCTTT
CASSFRGGEAFF
>NA|TRBJ1-1|TRBV18|NA
TGTGCCAGCTCACCTCTGGGGCTGAACACTGAAGCTTTCTTT
CASSPLGLNTEAFF
>TRBD1|TRBJ2-7|TRBV7-9|NA
TGTGCCAGCAGCTTGCCCGGGACAGGGCCATTCAAATGGTACTTC
CASSLPGTGPFKWYF
>NA|TRBJ2-7|TRBV5-4|NA
TGTGCCAGCAGCTCCCGGGCCCAGGGAGAGCAGTACTTC
CASSSRAQGEQYF
>NA|TRBJ2-7|TRBV6-1|NA
TGTGCCAGCAGTGAAGCGCTGGGGACACCCTACGAGCAGTACTTC
CASSEALGTPYEQYF
>NA|TRBJ2-5|TRBV27|NA
TGTGCCAGCAGTAACCCTGCGGAGACCCAGTACTTC
CASSNPAETQYF
>NA|TRBJ1-3|TRBV6-1|once
TGTGCCAGCAGTGAATGGGACACATCTGGAAACACCATATATTTT
CASSEWDTSGNTIYF
>NA|TRBJ1-4|TRBV5-5|NA
TGTGCCAGCACGGGGTATGGGGAAAAACTGTTTTTT
CASTGYGEKLFF
>NA|TRBJ2-2|TRBV5-1|NA
TGCGCCAGCAGCTTCACGACAGGGAACACCGGGGAGCTGTTTTTT
CASSFTTGNTGELFF